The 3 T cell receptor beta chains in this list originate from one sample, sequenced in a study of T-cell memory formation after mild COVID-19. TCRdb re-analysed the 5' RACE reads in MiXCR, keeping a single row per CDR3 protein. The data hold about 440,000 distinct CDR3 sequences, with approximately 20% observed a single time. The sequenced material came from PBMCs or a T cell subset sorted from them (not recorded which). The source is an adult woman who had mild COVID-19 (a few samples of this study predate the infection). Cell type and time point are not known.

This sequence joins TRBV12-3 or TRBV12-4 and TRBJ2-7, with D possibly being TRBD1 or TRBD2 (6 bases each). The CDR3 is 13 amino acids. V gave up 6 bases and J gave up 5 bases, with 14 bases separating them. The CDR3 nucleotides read TGTGCCAGCAGCTCCAACGGGGGCCACGAGCAGTACTTC. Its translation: CASSSNGGHEQYF.

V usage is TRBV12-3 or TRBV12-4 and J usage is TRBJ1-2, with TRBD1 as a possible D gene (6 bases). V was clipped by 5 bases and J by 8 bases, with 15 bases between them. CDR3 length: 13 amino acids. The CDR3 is CASSPSRGRGYTF. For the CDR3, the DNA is TGTGCCAGCAGTCCTTCAAGGGGGAGAGGCTACACCTTC.

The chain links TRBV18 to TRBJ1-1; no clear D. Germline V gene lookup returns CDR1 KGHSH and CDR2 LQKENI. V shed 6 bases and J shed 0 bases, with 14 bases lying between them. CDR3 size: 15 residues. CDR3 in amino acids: CASSRKISMNTEAFF. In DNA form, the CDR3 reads TGTGCCAGCTCCCGGAAGATTTCCATGAACACTGAAGCTTTCTTT.